The TCR beta chain under discussion was sequenced for a study of blood T cells in healthy people across ages. Donors each provided 8 to 10 milliliters of peripheral blood. Isolated PBMCs totaled at least 6 million in each sample. Together with a sample-barcoded 5' primer, a J-beta primer mix was included in a second PCR lasting about 6 to 11 cycles. Each CDR3 protein gets one entry after TCRdb re-called the 5' RACE reads with MiXCR. The top ten hold around 20% of the sample, which has roughly 800,000 distinct CDR3 sequences, more than 45% seen once. This sequence was found in a man under 40 in good health. Specimen: blood.

The CDR3 here is CASSLGRGRSNTGELFF. DNA for the CDR3: TGCGCCAGCAGCTTGGGACGGGGGAGATCGAACACCGGGGAGCTGTTTTTT. V usage is TRBV5-1 and J usage is TRBJ2-2, with D perhaps TRBD2 (6 bases). The CDR3 is 17 residues long. From germline, CDR1 is SGHRS and CDR2 YFSETQ. V was pared by 0 bases and J by 0 bases, with 12 bases between.